A single sample is the source of the 11 T cell receptor beta chains below, sequenced in a study of Ad26.COV2.S vaccination and SARS-CoV-2 variants. Sequencing was performed with immunoSEQ multiplex PCR; in TCRdb, only in-frame clones are kept and a portion is missing. The table shows about 280,000 clones, with around 87% occurring only once. The treatment was: around 19 received Ad26.COV2.S at low or high dose, single or two shots; roughly five received placebo; per-sample allocation not given. The study sampled participants on day 63 after the first vaccine or placebo injection. Sequencing used peripheral blood, obtained in a trial of Ad26.COV2.S vaccine versus placebo. Every receptor here comes from a person aged 18-65 years who received the Ad26.COV2.S COVID-19 vaccine or a placebo.

The CDR3 nucleotides are TGTGCCAGCAGCCCCCGGGTAGCGGGCCGAAGAGAGACCCAGTACTTC. Amino acids: CASSPRVAGRRETQYF. The V call is TRBV7-2, the J call TRBJ2-5; TRBD2 matches 7 bases. Per germline, CDR1 SGHTA and CDR2 FQGNSA. J lost 4 bases, V lost 5 bases, and 13 bases had no gene match. This CDR3 has 16 amino acids.

This chain connects TRBV3-1 (or the pseudogene TRBV3-2) to TRBJ2-5, with 8 bases matching TRBD2. This CDR3 is built from 14 residues. V lost 5 bases, J lost 5 bases, and 7 bases stayed unmatched. Germline loops: CDR1 LGHDT, CDR2 YNNKEL (reference sequence). The CDR3 reads CASSDSGKGETQYF. The CDR3 region has the DNA TGTGCCAGCAGCGATAGCGGGAAAGGTGAGACCCAGTACTTC.

The chain is built from TRBV11-2 and TRBJ2-1; possibly TRBD2 for D (6 bases). CDR3 length: 16 amino acids. V was trimmed by 5 bases and J by 0 bases, leaving 14 bases between them. Looked up from germline, CDR1 is SGHAT and CDR2 is FQNNGV. The CDR3, as DNA: TGTGCCAGCAGCCGATTCCTAGCGAGCTCCTACAATGAGCAGTTCTTC. Translation: CASSRFLASSYNEQFF. Based on the CDR3 plus reference TRBV11-2 and TRBJ2-1, the full variable domain is EAGVAQSPRYKIIEKRQSVAFWCNPISGHATLYWYQQILGQGPKLLIQFQNNGVVDDSQLPKDRFSAERLKGVDSTLKIQPAKLEDSAVYLCASSRFLASSYNEQFFGPGTRLTVL.

This chain connects TRBV19 to TRBJ1-2, with TRBD1 matching over 8 bases. The CDR3 is made up of 16 amino acids. V lost 2 bases to trimming and J lost 2 bases; unmatched junction nucleotides: 7. Germline CDR1 and CDR2: LNHDA and SQIVND (reference sequence). The chain's CDR3 is CASSISSGGGNYGYTF. As DNA, the CDR3 is TGTGCCAGTAGTATATCCTCAGGGGGCGGCAACTATGGCTACACCTTC.

V usage is TRBV12-5 and J usage is TRBJ1-4, with TRBD1 identical over 8 bases. With 7 bases clipped from V and 1 base from J, the junction kept 8 bases outside the gene matches. Germline V CDR1 and CDR2: LGHNT, FRNRAP. The CDR3 has 16 amino acids. CDR3 in DNA: TGTGCTAGTGCCGCAGGGGGCACCCTAACTAATGAAAAACTGTTTTTT. Protein: CASAAGGTLTNEKLFF.

This clone was observed a few times. V and J are TRBV6-5 and TRBJ2-7; 9 nucleotides match TRBD1. The germline CDR1 and CDR2 sequences are MNHEY and SVGAGI. The CDR3 sequence is 15 residues long. With V trimmed by 6 bases and J by 3 bases, 9 bases remained unmatched. The CDR3 loop is CASREWDRENYEQYF. CDR3 in DNA: TGTGCCAGCAGAGAGTGGGACAGGGAAAACTACGAGCAGTACTTC.

The chain's CDR3 is CASSLNLKGGGNQPQHF. CDR3 sequence (DNA): TGTGCCAGCAGCTTGAACCTAAAGGGCGGCGGCAATCAGCCCCAGCATTTT. The chain recombines TRBV5-6 with TRBJ1-5; D unclear. The CDR3 covers 17 residues. Germline assignment: CDR1 SGHDT and CDR2 YYEEEE. The V and J ends lost 1 base and 2 bases respectively, with 16 bases between them.

Worth noting for this clone: The germline gene is not matched at one end of the junction; a read error may be the cause. The chain has TRBV14 and TRBJ2-3; tentative D call: TRBD2 (6 bases). Per the germline V gene, CDR1 is SGHDN and CDR2 is FVKESK. This CDR3 spans 13 amino acids. CDR3 in DNA: TGTGCCAGCAGCCAAGGAGGAGGGAGTCGAGGGGATTTT. Its translation is CASSQGGGSRGDF.

In this sample, this clone turned up a few times. The V call is TRBV19, the J call TRBJ1-1; 7 positions agree with TRBD1. Looked up from germline, CDR1 is LNHDA and CDR2 is SQIVND (reference sequence). This CDR3 spans 12 amino acids. The J segment lost 8 bases and the V segment lost 7 bases, leaving 7 bases of the junction unmatched. In DNA, the CDR3 is TGTGCCAGTAAAGGGAGGACAGGAGAAGCTTTCTTT. This codes for CASKGRTGEAFF.

The rearrangement links TRBV2 to TRBJ2-2; possible D gene TRBD2, 5 bases. Germline V gene data show CDR1 as SNHLY and CDR2 as FYNNEI. V shed 11 bases and J shed 8 bases, with 12 bases lying between them. The CDR3 consists of 11 residues. The CDR3 here is CAGSVAGELFF. The CDR3 nucleotides are TGTGCCGGGAGCGTCGCGGGGGAGCTGTTTTTT.

The chain carries TRBV19 and TRBJ1-2, with D possibly TRBD1 on 5 matching bases. V lost 3 bases to trimming and J lost 5 bases, with 13 bases between them. There are 14 residues in the CDR3. The germline gives CDR1 LNHDA, CDR2 SQIVND (reference sequence). CDR3 amino acids: CASSMSGAAYGYTF. CDR3 in DNA: TGTGCCAGTAGTATGTCCGGGGCCGCGTATGGCTACACCTTC. The whole variable domain, filled in from reference TRBV19 and TRBJ1-2, reads DGGITQSPKYLFRKEGQNVTLSCEQNLNHDAMYWYRQDPGQGLRLIYYSQIVNDFQKGDIAEGYSVSREKKESFPLTVTSAQKNPTAFYLCASSMSGAAYGYTFGSGTRLTVV.